The clone carrying this T cell receptor beta chain was counted between two and nine times. Its antigen is not identified. Trimming removed 2 bases from V and 3 bases from J, with 13 bases in between. Per the germline V gene, CDR1 is SGHVS and CDR2 is FNYEAQ. CDR3 length: 15 amino acids. PCR was performed using 60 Vbeta and 13 Jbeta primers. The method was immunoSEQ multiplex PCR; TCRdb's version includes in-frame clones alone and lacks a portion of them. The table lists 84,000 or so clones, around 74% of them singletons, with about 2.1% in the top ten. These data come from a study of cytomegalovirus exposure and HLA in healthy donors. Turning to the study itself: Researchers found that less than 90% of 350 to 500 genotyped donors fell within the Caucasian-associated ancestry cluster. Whole-study findings and limits: Analysis performed later found roughly 17,000 TCR beta sequences associated with HLA alleles at 0.05 false discovery rate. Rates of TCR association differed by HLA locus in a later analysis, with DRB1 highest and HLA-C lowest.

The specimen was PBMCs. The rearrangement links TRBV7-6 to TRBJ1-2; D not resolved. The origin of this receptor is a boy aged 5-17 years in good health and CMV-seronegative. In nucleotides, the CDR3 is TGTGCCAGCAGCTTAAATCGGGAGGGCCACTATGGCTACACCTTC. Protein product: CASSLNREGHYGYTF.